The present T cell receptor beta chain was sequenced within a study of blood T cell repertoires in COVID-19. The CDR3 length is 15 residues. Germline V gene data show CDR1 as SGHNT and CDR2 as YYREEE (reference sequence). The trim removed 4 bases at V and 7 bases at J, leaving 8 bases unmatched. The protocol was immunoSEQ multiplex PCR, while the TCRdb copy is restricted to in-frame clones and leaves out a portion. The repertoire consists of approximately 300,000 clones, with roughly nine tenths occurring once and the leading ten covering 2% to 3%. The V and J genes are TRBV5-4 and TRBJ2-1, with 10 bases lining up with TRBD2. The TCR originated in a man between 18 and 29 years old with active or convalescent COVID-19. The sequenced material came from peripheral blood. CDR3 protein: CASSQNSGRRNEQFF. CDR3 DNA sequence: TGTGCCAGCAGCCAAAATAGCGGGAGGAGGAATGAGCAGTTCTTC.